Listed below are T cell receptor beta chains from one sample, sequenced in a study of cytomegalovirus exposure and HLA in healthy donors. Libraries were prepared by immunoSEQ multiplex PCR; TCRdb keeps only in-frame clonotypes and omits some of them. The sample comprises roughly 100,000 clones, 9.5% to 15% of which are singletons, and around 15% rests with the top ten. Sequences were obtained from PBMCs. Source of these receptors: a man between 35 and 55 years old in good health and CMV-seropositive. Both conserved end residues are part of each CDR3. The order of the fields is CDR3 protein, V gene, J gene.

cdr3_aa: CASSLASQRSSYNEQFF
v_call: TRBV7-2
j_call: TRBJ2-1

cdr3_aa: CASSLVFGRYRYEVRTEAFF
v_call: TRBV5-1
j_call: TRBJ1-1

cdr3_aa: CASSSMGQGKGAKNIQYF
v_call: TRBV28
j_call: TRBJ2-4

cdr3_aa: CASSSHLAGATDTQYF
v_call: TRBV4-3
j_call: TRBJ2-3

cdr3_aa: CSVEGRQGAVTGELFF
v_call: TRBV29-1
j_call: TRBJ2-2

cdr3_aa: CASGLVLGSGNEQFF
v_call: TRBV12-5
j_call: TRBJ2-1

cdr3_aa: CASSSSGLSQYF
v_call: TRBV7-3
j_call: TRBJ2-3

cdr3_aa: CASSPLPTGVAYEQYF
v_call: TRBV18
j_call: TRBJ2-7

cdr3_aa: CASSLDVRGNTIYF
v_call: TRBV11-2
j_call: TRBJ1-3

cdr3_aa: CASSPRPGGYEQYF
v_call: TRBV27
j_call: TRBJ2-7

cdr3_aa: CASSPASSGQIYNEQFF
v_call: TRBV5-1
j_call: TRBJ2-1

cdr3_aa: CASRPLAGGTGELFF
v_call: TRBV5-8
j_call: TRBJ2-2

cdr3_aa: CASSWGQLDNQPQHF
v_call: TRBV7-8
j_call: TRBJ1-5

cdr3_aa: CASNPTTSGISNEQYF
v_call: TRBV2
j_call: TRBJ2-7

cdr3_aa: CASSIHRGSSGNTIYF
v_call: TRBV4-1
j_call: TRBJ1-3

cdr3_aa: CASSPVGTGYEKLFF
v_call: TRBV6-1
j_call: TRBJ1-4

cdr3_aa: CASAGTSTYNEQFF
v_call: TRBV7-9
j_call: TRBJ2-1

cdr3_aa: CAWAGGAGYEQYF
v_call: TRBV7-8
j_call: TRBJ2-7

cdr3_aa: CASRRGATGNEQFF
v_call: TRBV27
j_call: TRBJ2-1

cdr3_aa: CASSTGLARGEQFF
v_call: TRBV6-5
j_call: TRBJ2-1

cdr3_aa: CASSLVGQGTGELFF
v_call: TRBV28
j_call: TRBJ2-2

cdr3_aa: CASSGRTLGEGTIYF
v_call: TRBV9
j_call: TRBJ1-3

cdr3_aa: CASSLLRGGRTSGRIEQFF
v_call: TRBV7-9
j_call: TRBJ2-1

cdr3_aa: CSVEVSGGTDTQYF
v_call: TRBV29-1
j_call: TRBJ2-3

cdr3_aa: CASSELAYNEQFF
v_call: TRBV2
j_call: TRBJ2-1

cdr3_aa: CAICLERGGTEAFF
v_call: TRBV10-3
j_call: TRBJ1-1

cdr3_aa: CASADTGYEQYF
v_call: TRBV5-1
j_call: TRBJ2-7

cdr3_aa: CASSFAGVEETQYF
v_call: TRBV7-7
j_call: TRBJ2-5

cdr3_aa: CASSMMWTAPEGQPQHF
v_call: TRBV19
j_call: TRBJ1-5

cdr3_aa: CASSSSGGHTGELFF
v_call: TRBV27
j_call: TRBJ2-2

cdr3_aa: CASSTTGSPNYGYTF
v_call: TRBV28
j_call: TRBJ1-2

cdr3_aa: CAWSSGPNTIYF
v_call: TRBV30
j_call: TRBJ1-3

cdr3_aa: CASSPGTSPSTDTQYF
v_call: TRBV5-1
j_call: TRBJ2-3

cdr3_aa: CASSFPYSLGLNEQFF
v_call: TRBV14
j_call: TRBJ2-1

cdr3_aa: CASSLNPGVVQYF
v_call: TRBV27
j_call: TRBJ2-7

cdr3_aa: CASSLRLAGLSDTQYF
v_call: TRBV27
j_call: TRBJ2-3

cdr3_aa: CASRWFAGGEKRKETQYF
v_call: TRBV5-1
j_call: TRBJ2-5

cdr3_aa: CASSRDGTSGPSSYNEQFF
v_call: TRBV19
j_call: TRBJ2-1

cdr3_aa: CASSQQRFATNEKLFF
v_call: TRBV27
j_call: TRBJ1-4

cdr3_aa: CASSQGSTGLPYEQYF
v_call: TRBV23-1
j_call: TRBJ2-7

cdr3_aa: CASSLYLAGDDEQFF
v_call: TRBV5-4
j_call: TRBJ2-1

cdr3_aa: CASSYCVRSGANVLTF
v_call: TRBV6-5
j_call: TRBJ2-6